The subject of this entry is one T cell receptor beta chain. Other DNA sequences in this specimen translate into the identical CDR3. The ends lost 2 bases at V and 4 bases at J; junction bases unmatched: 5. The CDR3 contains 15 residues. Germline V gene sequence: CDR1 SNHLY, CDR2 FYNNEI. Generated by immunoSEQ multiplex PCR, the TCRdb table keeps only in-frame clones and is missing some. This table has nearly 40,000 clones, 85% to 90% appearing once. The data belong to a study of blood T cell repertoires in COVID-19. Study overall: The study drew acute and convalescent COVID-19 samples from the United States, Italy and Spain. The analysed material was cDNA or gDNA that came from T cells, B-cell-depleted T cells, or PBMCs.

J is TRBJ2-1 and V is TRBV2, with 7 bases aligning to TRBD2. The sequence was obtained from a man in his fifties in a cohort sampled during active COVID-19. Input material: peripheral blood. The CDR3, as DNA: TGTGCCAGCAGTGAATGGCGGGAGCTGTACAATGAGCAGTTCTTC. Protein product: CASSEWRELYNEQFF.